This T cell receptor (beta chain) was profiled in a study of cytomegalovirus exposure and HLA in healthy donors. Study-wide results and caveats: Cytomegalovirus status, reportedly, was diagnosed with high specificity and sensitivity by the classifier. For most TCR beta V segments, an earlier analysis put the productive rate at about 87% or about 30% of the time.

To note about this clone: Its antigen is as yet unknown.

It was with 60 Vbeta and 13 Jbeta primers that the PCR ran. The method was immunoSEQ multiplex PCR; TCRdb's version includes in-frame clones alone and lacks a portion of them. The table includes 180,000 or so clones, approximately 70% detected once. Germline loops: CDR1 SGHNT, CDR2 YYREEE (reference sequence). V was pared by 4 bases and J by 7 bases, with 7 bases of the junction left unmatched. The CDR3 is 15 residues long. Donors had nominal health at sampling but likely had unrecorded immune exposures. Source material: PBMCs. The clonotype originates from a human donor in good health. The chain joins TRBV5-4 to TRBJ2-2; 10 positions match TRBD1. The CDR3 spells CASSAGTGEVGELFF. CDR3 nucleotides: TGTGCCAGCAGCGCCGGGACAGGGGAGGTCGGGGAGCTGTTTTTT.